The 10 T cell receptor beta chains below all came from one sample that was sequenced in a study of neurological immune-mediated disorders. TCRdb called the 5' RACE reads again in MiXCR, with one record for every CDR3 protein. Of some 120,000 distinct CDR3 sequences listed, around 3% are singletons. The sample taken for sequencing was PBMCs. All receptors come from a woman in her twenties or thirties with multiple sclerosis.

This clonotype was recorded many times. V gene TRBV6-1 combines with J gene TRBJ2-7, with 13 bases fitting TRBD2. With V trimmed by 8 bases and J by 5 bases, 6 bases remained unmatched. The CDR3 is 14 residues long. Germline V CDR1 and CDR2: MNHNS, SASEGT. The CDR3 DNA is TGTGCCAGCGGCGGGACTAGCGGGAACCACGAGCAGTACTTC. Its protein is CASGGTSGNHEQYF.

There are many counts of this clonotype. The rearrangement joins TRBV5-1 to TRBJ2-6, with D possibly matching TRBD2 (6 bases). This CDR3 is built from 14 residues. The germline V and J ends were trimmed by 9 bases and 3 bases, with 13 bases remaining between them. CDR1 is SGHRS and CDR2 is YFSETQ in the germline V gene. The CDR3, as DNA: TGCGCCACCTCCGGGAGTCTTGGGGCCAACGTCCTGACTTTC. This encodes CATSGSLGANVLTF.

This clonotype was counted ten times or more. This sequence joins TRBV7-9 and TRBJ1-5; D gene unclear. CDR3 size: 14 residues. The V gene's germline CDR1 is SEHNR and CDR2 FQNEAQ (reference sequence). V lost 1 base to trimming and J lost 7 bases, with 11 bases between them. The CDR3 sequence is CASSLDSERQPQHF. The CDR3, as DNA: TGTGCCAGCAGCTTAGACTCCGAAAGGCAGCCCCAGCATTTT.

In this sample, this clonotype turned up many times. The chain couples TRBV7-9 to TRBJ2-1, with 10 positions matching TRBD2. The V and J ends lost 1 base and 8 bases, in that order; junction bases with no gene match: 8. The CDR3 length is 16 residues. Germline CDR1 reads SEHNR; CDR2 reads FQNEAQ (reference sequence). CDR3 nucleotide sequence: TGTGCCAGCAGCTTAGGCCCTAGCGGGAGTCGAGATGAGCAGTTCTTC. It yields the protein CASSLGPSGSRDEQFF.

This clonotype has a count of ten or more. The V call is TRBV20-1, the J call TRBJ1-6; D remains ambiguous. V shed 7 bases and J shed 5 bases, with 15 bases lying between them. The CDR3 covers 14 residues. Germline-derived CDR1 and CDR2 are DFQATT and SNEGSKA (reference sequence). CDR3 protein: CSVRDTNHNSPLHF. In DNA form, the CDR3 reads TGCAGTGTAAGAGATACAAACCATAATTCACCCCTCCACTTT.

This clonotype turned up a few times. The chain combines TRBV7-6 with TRBJ1-6, with D perhaps TRBD1 (5 bases). The germline CDR1 and CDR2 sequences are SGHVS and FNYEAQ. V was shortened by 11 bases and J by 0 bases, with 14 bases between the two germline ends. The CDR3 loop spans 15 amino acids. The CDR3 sequence is CASGAESSYNSPLHF. The CDR3 region has the DNA TGTGCCTCTGGGGCAGAGAGCTCCTATAATTCACCCCTCCACTTT.

This clonotype was seen repeatedly, ten times or more. The chain joins TRBV4-1 to TRBJ1-6, with D unresolved. Germline V gives CDR1 MGHRA, CDR2 YSYEKL. Trimming took off 2 bases at V and 14 bases at J, with 13 bases between the two ends. The CDR3 runs 13 residues. CDR3: CASSQTTPITLHF. The DNA of the CDR3 is TGCGCCAGCAGCCAAACCACCCCAATCACCCTCCACTTT.

This clonotype occurred many times. In DNA, the CDR3 is TGTGCCAGCAGTTCGGCCTCGTGGACAGGCTATGGCTACACCTTC. Translation gives CASSSASWTGYGYTF. The V and J genes are TRBV27 and TRBJ1-2; 7 nucleotides agree with TRBD1. CDR1 is MNHEY and CDR2 is SMNVEV in the germline V gene (reference sequence). CDR3 size: 15 residues. V trimming: 4 bases; J trimming: 4 bases; junction bases outside the gene matches: 9.

This clonotype was recorded at least ten times. The rearrangement joins TRBV20-1 to TRBJ2-3; TRBD2 matches 8 bases. J gave up 5 bases and V 6 bases, and 13 bases lay outside the gene matches. The germline gives CDR1 DFQATT, CDR2 SNEGSKA (reference sequence). CDR3 length equals 15 residues. The CDR3 sequence: CSALPGGGLRDTQYF. CDR3 nucleotide sequence: TGCAGTGCCCTCCCGGGGGGGGGCTTAAGAGATACGCAGTATTTT.

This clonotype was detected many times. The chain couples TRBV6-1 to TRBJ2-7; D possibly corresponds to TRBD1 (6 bases). The CDR3 covers 14 residues. Germline V gene lookup returns CDR1 MNHNS and CDR2 SASEGT. V shed 6 bases and J shed 1 base, with 13 bases lying between them. CDR3 sequence: CASRHREGSYEQYF. The CDR3 DNA reads as TGTGCCAGCAGACACAGGGAAGGGTCCTACGAGCAGTACTTC.